The source of this T cell receptor (beta chain) is a study of T cells in Graves' hyperthyroidism and ophthalmopathy. Study overall: Peripheral blood was obtained at initial diagnosis, preceding any treatment.

Diagnosis rested on symptoms, serum thyroxine and TRAb, thyroid ultrasound, and orbital computed tomography. Turning to this clonotype: At one end, the junction sequence differs from germline, possibly due to a read error.

Germline lookup yields CDR1 LNHNV and CDR2 YYDKDF (reference sequence). This CDR3 region has 14 residues. Amplified regions were TCR beta CDR3 sequences from RNA transcripts. The HTBI primer set was used in a first-round RT-PCR of the TCR CDR3. MiXCR, run by TCRdb on the multiplex PCR reads, gives a single entry per CDR3 protein. This table holds around 580,000 distinct CDR3 sequences, 16% found once. Sequenced input: blood. J is TRBJ2-1 and V is TRBV15; 10 bases line up with TRBD2. This TCR was recovered from a woman between 18 and 29 years old with Graves' hyperthyroidism. The CDR3 reads CATGSGRALDEQFF. The CDR3 bases are TGTGCCACCGGCAGCGGGAGGGCTCTGGATGAGCAGTTCTTC. The full variable domain, with the rest looked up from reference TRBV15 and TRBJ2-1, is DAMVIQNPRYQVTQFGKPVTLSCSQTLNHNVMYWYQQKSSQAPKLLFHYYDKDFNNEADTPDNFQSRRPNTSFCFLDIRSPGLGDTAMYLCATGSGRALDEQFFGPGTRLTVL.